This T cell receptor (beta chain) was recovered during a study of blood T cell repertoires in COVID-19. About the study: Some COVID-19 samples were acute and others convalescent; all came from the United States, Italy and Spain. PBMCs, B-cell-depleted T cells, or T cells provided the cDNA or gDNA that made up the material.

This CDR3 spans 14 amino acids. From germline, CDR1 is SNHLY and CDR2 FYNNEI. V lost 7 bases and J 4 bases, leaving 16 bases between the germline ends. Recruited during active infection, patients (from Seattle) were subsequently followed longitudinally. Original processing methods: Amplification of reference gene primers was used by the study to estimate nucleated cell counts. TCRdb keeps only in-frame clones here, not all; method: immunoSEQ multiplex PCR. Clone size and the V and J calls come from that table; the DNA yielded D and trimming. The sample yields about 480,000 clones, around 90% seen once.

V usage is TRBV2 and J usage is TRBJ1-2; D is perhaps TRBD1 (6 bases). Sequencing was carried out using peripheral blood. The sequence derives from a woman in her forties or fifties with COVID-19, enrolled during active disease. CDR3 coding DNA: TGTGCCAGCAACGAATGGGAGGGGGTCTATGGCTACACCTTC. It encodes CASNEWEGVYGYTF.